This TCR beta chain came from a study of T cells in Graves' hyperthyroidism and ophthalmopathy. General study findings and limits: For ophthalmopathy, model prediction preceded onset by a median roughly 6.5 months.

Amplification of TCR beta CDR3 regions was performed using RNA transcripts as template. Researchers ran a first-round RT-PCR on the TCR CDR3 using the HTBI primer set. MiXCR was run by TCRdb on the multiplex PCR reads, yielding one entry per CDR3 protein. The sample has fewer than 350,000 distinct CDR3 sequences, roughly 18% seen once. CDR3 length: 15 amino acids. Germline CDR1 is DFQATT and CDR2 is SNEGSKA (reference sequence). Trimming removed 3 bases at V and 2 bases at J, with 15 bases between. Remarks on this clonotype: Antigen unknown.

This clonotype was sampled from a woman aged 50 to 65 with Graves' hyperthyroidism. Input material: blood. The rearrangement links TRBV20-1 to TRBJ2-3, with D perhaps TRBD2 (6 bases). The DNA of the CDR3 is TGCAGTGCTAGGAATCCGGGAGCCCCCACAGATACGCAGTATTTT. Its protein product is CSARNPGAPTDTQYF.